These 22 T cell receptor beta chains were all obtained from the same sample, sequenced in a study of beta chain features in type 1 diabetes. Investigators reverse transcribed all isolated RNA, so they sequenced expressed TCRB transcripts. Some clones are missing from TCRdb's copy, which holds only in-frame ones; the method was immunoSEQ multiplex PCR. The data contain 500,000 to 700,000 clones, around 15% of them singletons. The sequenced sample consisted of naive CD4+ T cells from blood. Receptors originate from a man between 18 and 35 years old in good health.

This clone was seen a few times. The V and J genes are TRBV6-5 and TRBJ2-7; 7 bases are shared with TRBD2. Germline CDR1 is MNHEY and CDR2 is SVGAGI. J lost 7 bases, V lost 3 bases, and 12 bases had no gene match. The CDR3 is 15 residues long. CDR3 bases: TGTGCCAGCAGTTATTATCAACTAGCGTCTCTGGAGCAGTACTTC. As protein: CASSYYQLASLEQYF.

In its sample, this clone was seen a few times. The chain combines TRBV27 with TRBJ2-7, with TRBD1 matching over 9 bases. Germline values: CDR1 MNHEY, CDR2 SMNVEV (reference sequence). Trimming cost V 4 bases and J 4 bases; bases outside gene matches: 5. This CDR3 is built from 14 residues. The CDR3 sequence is CASSWTGAYYEQYF. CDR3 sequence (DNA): TGTGCCAGCAGTTGGACAGGGGCGTATTACGAGCAGTACTTC.

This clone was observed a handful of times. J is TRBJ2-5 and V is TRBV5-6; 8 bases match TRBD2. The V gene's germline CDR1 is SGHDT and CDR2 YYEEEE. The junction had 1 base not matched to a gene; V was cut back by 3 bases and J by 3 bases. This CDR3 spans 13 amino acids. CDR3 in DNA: TGTGCCAGCAGCTCGGGACTAGAAGAGACCCAGTACTTC. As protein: CASSSGLEETQYF.

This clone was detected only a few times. As DNA, the CDR3 is TGTGCCAGTACGACGGGACGGAATAACTATGGCTACACCTTC. This sequence encodes CASTTGRNNYGYTF. The chain is built from TRBV19 and TRBJ1-2; D is perhaps TRBD1 (5 bases). The V gene lost 7 bases and the J gene lost 1 base, with 13 bases spanning the gap. The CDR3 has 14 residues. The germline V gene has CDR1 LNHDA and CDR2 SQIVND (reference sequence).

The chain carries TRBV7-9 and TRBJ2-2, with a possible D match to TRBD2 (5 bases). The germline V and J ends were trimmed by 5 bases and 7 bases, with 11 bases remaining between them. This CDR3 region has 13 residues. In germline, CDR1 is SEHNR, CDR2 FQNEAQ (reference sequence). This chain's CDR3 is CASSPPGGGELFF. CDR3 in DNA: TGTGCCAGCAGCCCCCCCGGAGGCGGGGAGCTGTTTTTT.

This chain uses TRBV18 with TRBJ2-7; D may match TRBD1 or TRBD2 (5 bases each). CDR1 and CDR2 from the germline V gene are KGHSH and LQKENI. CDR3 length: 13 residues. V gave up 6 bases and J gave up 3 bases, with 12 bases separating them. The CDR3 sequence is CASSPGPLYEQYF. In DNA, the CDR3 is TGTGCCAGCTCCCCGGGACCACTCTACGAGCAGTACTTC.

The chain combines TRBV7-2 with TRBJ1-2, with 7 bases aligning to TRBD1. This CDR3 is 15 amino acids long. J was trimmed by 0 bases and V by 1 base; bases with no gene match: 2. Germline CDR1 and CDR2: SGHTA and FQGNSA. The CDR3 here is CASSLEGTANYGYTF. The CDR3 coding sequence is TGTGCCAGCAGCTTAGAAGGGACAGCTAACTATGGCTACACCTTC.

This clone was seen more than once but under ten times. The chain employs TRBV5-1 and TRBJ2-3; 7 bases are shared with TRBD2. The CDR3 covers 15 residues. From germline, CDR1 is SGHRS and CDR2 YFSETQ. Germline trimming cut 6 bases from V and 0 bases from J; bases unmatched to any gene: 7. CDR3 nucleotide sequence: TGCGCCAGCACCCTGGGACTATCTAGCACAGATACGCAGTATTTT. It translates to CASTLGLSSTDTQYF.

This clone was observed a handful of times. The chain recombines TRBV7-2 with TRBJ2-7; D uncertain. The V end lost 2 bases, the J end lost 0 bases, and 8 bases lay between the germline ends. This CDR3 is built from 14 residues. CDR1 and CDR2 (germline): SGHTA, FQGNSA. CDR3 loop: CASSLLGFSYEQYF. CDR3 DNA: TGTGCCAGCAGCTTACTCGGTTTCTCCTACGAGCAGTACTTC.

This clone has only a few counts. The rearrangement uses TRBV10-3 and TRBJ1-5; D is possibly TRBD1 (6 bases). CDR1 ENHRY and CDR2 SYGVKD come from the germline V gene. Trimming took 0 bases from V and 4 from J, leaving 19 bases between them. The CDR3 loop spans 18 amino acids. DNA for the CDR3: TGTGCCATCAGTGAGTCTAATGGGGGCTGGGCGGAGAATCAGCCCCAGCATTTT. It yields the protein CAISESNGGWAENQPQHF.

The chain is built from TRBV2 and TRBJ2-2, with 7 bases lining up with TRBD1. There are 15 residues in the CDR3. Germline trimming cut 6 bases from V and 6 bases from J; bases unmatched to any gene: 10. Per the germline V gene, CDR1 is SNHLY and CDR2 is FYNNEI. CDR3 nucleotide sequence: TGTGCCAGCAGACTTGACAGGGTAATCGCCGGGGAGCTGTTTTTT. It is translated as CASRLDRVIAGELFF.

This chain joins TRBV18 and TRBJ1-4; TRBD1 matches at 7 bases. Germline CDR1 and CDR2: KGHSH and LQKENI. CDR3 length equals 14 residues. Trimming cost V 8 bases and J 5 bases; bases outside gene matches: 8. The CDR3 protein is CASRRGTVNEKLFF. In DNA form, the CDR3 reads TGTGCCAGCCGTCGAGGGACAGTCAATGAAAAACTGTTTTTT.

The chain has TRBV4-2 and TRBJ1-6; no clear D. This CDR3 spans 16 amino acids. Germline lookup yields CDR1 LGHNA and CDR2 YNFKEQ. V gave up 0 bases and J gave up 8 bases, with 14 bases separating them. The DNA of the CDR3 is TGTGCCAGCAGCCAAGATCACCGGCAACCCTATTCACCCCTCCACTTT. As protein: CASSQDHRQPYSPLHF.

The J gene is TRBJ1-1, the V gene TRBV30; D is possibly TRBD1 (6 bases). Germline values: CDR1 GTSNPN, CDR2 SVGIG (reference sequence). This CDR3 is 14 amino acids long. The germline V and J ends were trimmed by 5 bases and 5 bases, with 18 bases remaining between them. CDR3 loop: CAWRSRQGWTEAFF. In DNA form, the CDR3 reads TGTGCCTGGCGATCCCGTCAGGGGTGGACTGAAGCTTTCTTT. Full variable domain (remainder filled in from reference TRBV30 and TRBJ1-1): SQTIHQWPATLVQPVGSPLSLECTVEGTSNPNLYWYRQAAGRGLQLLFYSVGIGQISSEVPQNLSASRPQDRQFILSSKKLLLSDSGFYLCAWRSRQGWTEAFFGQGTRLTVV.

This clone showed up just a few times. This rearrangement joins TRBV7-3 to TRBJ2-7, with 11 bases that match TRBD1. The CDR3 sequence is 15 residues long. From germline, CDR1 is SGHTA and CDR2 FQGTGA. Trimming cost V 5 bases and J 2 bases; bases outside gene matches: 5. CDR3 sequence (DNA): TGTGCCAGCAGCGGAGGGACAGGGGGAGCCTACGAGCAGTACTTC. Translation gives CASSGGTGGAYEQYF.

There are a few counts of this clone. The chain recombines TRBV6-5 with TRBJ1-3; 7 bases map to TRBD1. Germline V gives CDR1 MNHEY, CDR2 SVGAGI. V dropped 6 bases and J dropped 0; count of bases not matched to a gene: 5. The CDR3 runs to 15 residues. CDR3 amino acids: CASSPDRSSGNTIYF. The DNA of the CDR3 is TGTGCCAGCAGCCCGGACAGGAGCTCTGGAAACACCATATATTTT.

CDR3 in amino acids: CTGALGNTIYF. The CDR3 DNA reads as TGCACCGGCGCATTGGGAAACACCATATATTTT. The chain carries TRBV29-1 and TRBJ1-3; D is unresolved. CDR1 is SQVTM and CDR2 is ANQGSEA in the germline V gene. The CDR3 consists of 11 residues. The complete variable domain, with remaining parts taken from reference TRBV29-1 and TRBJ1-3, reads SAVISQKPSRDICQRGTSLTIQCQVDSQVTMMFWYRQQPGQSLTLIATANQGSEATYESGFVIDKFPISRPNLTFSTLTVSNMSPEDSSIYLCTGALGNTIYFGEGSWLTVV.

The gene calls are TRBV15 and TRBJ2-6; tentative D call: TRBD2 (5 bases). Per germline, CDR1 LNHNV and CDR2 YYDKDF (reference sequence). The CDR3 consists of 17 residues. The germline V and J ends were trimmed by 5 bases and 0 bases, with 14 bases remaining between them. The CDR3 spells CATSPRAVSSGANVLTF. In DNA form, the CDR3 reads TGTGCCACCAGCCCCCGAGCGGTTTCCTCTGGGGCCAACGTCCTGACTTTC.

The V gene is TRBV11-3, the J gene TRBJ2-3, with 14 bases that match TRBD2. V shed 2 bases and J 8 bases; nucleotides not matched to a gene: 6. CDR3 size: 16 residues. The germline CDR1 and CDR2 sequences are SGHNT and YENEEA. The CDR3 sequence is CASSLSTSGRASTQYF. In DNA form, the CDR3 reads TGTGCCAGCAGCTTATCGACTAGCGGGAGGGCCAGTACGCAGTATTTT.

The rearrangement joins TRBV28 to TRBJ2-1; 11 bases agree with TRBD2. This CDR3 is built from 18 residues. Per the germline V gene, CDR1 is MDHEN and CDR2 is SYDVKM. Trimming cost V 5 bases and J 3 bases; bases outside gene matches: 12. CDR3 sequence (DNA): TGTGCCAGCAGTACTACTCTAGCGGGAGGATTTGACTACAATGAGCAGTTCTTC. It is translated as CASSTTLAGGFDYNEQFF. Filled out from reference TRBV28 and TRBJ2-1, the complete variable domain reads DVKVTQSSRYLVKRTGEKVFLECVQDMDHENMFWYRQDPGLGLRLIYFSYDVKMKEKGDIPEGYSVSREKKERFSLILESASTNQTSMYLCASSTTLAGGFDYNEQFFGPGTRLTVL.

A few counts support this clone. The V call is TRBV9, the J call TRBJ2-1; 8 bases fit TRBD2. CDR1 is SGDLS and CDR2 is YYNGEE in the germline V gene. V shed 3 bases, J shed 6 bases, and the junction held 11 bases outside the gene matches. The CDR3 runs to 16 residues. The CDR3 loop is CASSDPGGALLNEQFF. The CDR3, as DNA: TGTGCCAGCAGCGATCCCGGGGGGGCCCTCCTCAATGAGCAGTTCTTC.

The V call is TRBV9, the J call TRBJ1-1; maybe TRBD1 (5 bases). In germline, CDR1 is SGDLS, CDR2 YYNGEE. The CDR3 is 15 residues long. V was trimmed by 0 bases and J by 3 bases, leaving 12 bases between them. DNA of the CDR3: TGTGCCAGCAGCGTAGGGGGCCAGGAGGACACTGAAGCTTTCTTT. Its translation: CASSVGGQEDTEAFF.